The next 21 T cell receptor beta chains were all read from a single sample in a study of blood T cell repertoires in COVID-19. Profiled with immunoSEQ multiplex PCR; TCRdb holds only in-frame clones, not every one. The sample consists of approximately 170,000 clones, around four fifths of them appearing once. The sequenced sample consisted of peripheral blood. These receptors came from a middle-aged man who had recovered from COVID-19.

The chain uses TRBV7-6 and TRBJ2-7; D is ambiguous. Trimming pared 5 bases from V and 3 bases from J, leaving 5 bases between. The CDR3 length is 11 residues. Germline CDR1 reads SGHVS; CDR2 reads FNYEAQ. For the CDR3, the DNA is TGTGCCAGCAGCCAGGACTACGAGCAGTACTTC. Its protein is CASSQDYEQYF.

This rearrangement joins TRBV12-1 to TRBJ2-2; the table's D call, TRBD1, was not checked against the DNA. TRBV12-1 is reported as a pseudogene. This CDR3 contains 13 residues. The CDR3 DNA reads as TGTGCCAGCAGCTTACAGGGCGTTGGGGAGCTGTTTTTT. This encodes CASSLQGVGELFF.

This clone occurred a few times. The rearrangement links TRBV18 to TRBJ2-3; 10 bases agree with TRBD2. Germline loops: CDR1 KGHSH, CDR2 LQKENI. This CDR3 has 15 amino acids. With V trimmed by 3 bases and J by 3 bases, 3 bases remained unmatched. CDR3 coding DNA: TGTGCCAGCTCACCCCTAGCGGGGGAGACAGATACGCAGTATTTT. It specifies CASSPLAGETDTQYF.

This chain links TRBV24-1 with TRBJ2-1, with 9 bases matching TRBD1. The CDR3 length is 15 residues. Trimming cost V 4 bases and J 7 bases; bases outside gene matches: 7. CDR1 is KGHDR and CDR2 is SFDVKD in the germline V gene. CDR3 sequence: CATSDRDRARNEQFF. DNA for the CDR3: TGTGCCACCAGTGACCGGGACAGGGCTCGGAATGAGCAGTTCTTC.

The gene calls are TRBV7-9 and TRBJ2-7, with 10 bases matching TRBD2. The CDR3 is made up of 17 amino acids. CDR1 and CDR2 (germline): SEHNR, FQNEAQ (reference sequence). The junction had 7 bases not matched to a gene; V was cut back by 1 base and J by 1 base. CDR3 loop: CASSLVRGTSVSYEQYF. The DNA of the CDR3 is TGTGCCAGCAGCTTAGTAAGGGGGACTAGCGTATCCTACGAGCAGTACTTC.

The chain carries TRBV18 and TRBJ2-2; D perhaps matches TRBD2 (5 bases). The CDR3 spans 16 residues. Germline V gene sequence: CDR1 KGHSH, CDR2 LQKENI. V gave up 3 bases and J gave up 1 base, with 12 bases separating them. The CDR3 loop reads CASSPPNGGNTGELFF. CDR3 DNA sequence: TGTGCCAGCTCACCGCCCAACGGAGGGAACACCGGGGAGCTGTTTTTT.

This rearrangement joins TRBV7-9 to TRBJ2-7, with 11 bases matching TRBD1. The CDR3 is 14 amino acids. Germline V CDR1 and CDR2: SEHNR, FQNEAQ (reference sequence). The V and J ends lost 4 bases and 4 bases, in that order; junction bases with no gene match: 3. The CDR3 region is CASSSGQGAYEQYF. DNA for the CDR3: TGTGCCAGCAGCTCCGGACAGGGGGCATACGAGCAGTACTTC.

The gene calls are TRBV14 and TRBJ2-7, with 13 bases fitting TRBD2. This CDR3 has 17 residues. Trimming took 4 bases from V and 2 from J; bases not matched to a gene: 8. Germline loops: CDR1 SGHDN, CDR2 FVKESK. This chain's CDR3 is CASSPGLAGVPPYEQYF. The CDR3 DNA sequence: TGTGCCAGCAGCCCCGGACTAGCGGGGGTCCCACCCTACGAGCAGTACTTC.

The chain is built from TRBV5-4 and TRBJ2-5; 7 bases match TRBD1. The CDR3 extends over 15 amino acids. Germline CDR1 SGHNT, CDR2 YYREEE (reference sequence). V dropped 4 bases and J dropped 6; count of bases not matched to a gene: 12. The CDR3 coding sequence is TGTGCCAGCAGCACACAGGGGCTCAGGGGGAAGACCCAGTACTTC. Translating it yields CASSTQGLRGKTQYF.

V usage is TRBV7-9 and J usage is TRBJ1-2, with 8 bases identical to TRBD1. This CDR3 region has 14 residues. CDR1 SEHNR and CDR2 FQNEAQ come from the germline V gene (reference sequence). The trim removed 5 bases at V and 5 bases at J, leaving 7 bases unmatched. The CDR3 region has the DNA TGTGCCAGCAGCCAGCGGACAGGGAATTATGGCTACACCTTC. Translating gives CASSQRTGNYGYTF.

V and J are TRBV7-3 and TRBJ1-5; D call uncertain. The germline V and J ends were trimmed by 1 base and 7 bases, with 8 bases remaining between them. Germline assignment: CDR1 SGHTA and CDR2 FQGTGA. The CDR3 is 13 amino acids. The CDR3 spells CASSLSPRQPQHF. The CDR3 DNA reads as TGTGCCAGCAGCTTAAGTCCGCGGCAGCCCCAGCATTTT.

The rearrangement joins TRBV6-5 to TRBJ2-5; 7 bases match TRBD2. In germline, CDR1 is MNHEY, CDR2 SVGAGI. The V and J ends lost 7 bases and 1 base, in that order; junction bases with no gene match: 9. The CDR3 runs to 15 residues. The CDR3 DNA reads TGTGCCAGCACCCCTAGCGGTGGGACCCAAGAGACCCAGTACTTC. It specifies CASTPSGGTQETQYF.

CDR3 in amino acids: CASSVYAVAGETQYF. DNA of the CDR3: TGTGCCAGCAGCGTATATGCAGTTGCGGGGGAGACCCAGTACTTC. V usage is TRBV9 and J usage is TRBJ2-5; tentatively, D is TRBD2 (6 bases). This CDR3 contains 15 residues. In germline, CDR1 is SGDLS, CDR2 YYNGEE. Trimming removed 1 base from V and 5 bases from J, with 15 bases in between.

The rearrangement uses TRBV7-8 and TRBJ2-7, with 10 bases lining up with TRBD2. The CDR3 runs to 17 residues. Germline CDR1 and CDR2: SGHVS and FQNEAQ. The V gene end was trimmed by 9 bases and the J gene end by 0 bases; junction bases not matched to a gene: 14. The CDR3 DNA is TGTGCCAGTTCCCGGGAGGCTAGCGGGGGTAACTCCTACGAGCAGTACTTC. Translating gives CASSREASGGNSYEQYF.

This rearrangement joins TRBV5-4 to TRBJ2-3; the D gene is possibly TRBD2 (6 bases). This CDR3 comprises 16 residues. Per the germline V gene, CDR1 is SGHNT and CDR2 is YYREEE (reference sequence). The V end lost 4 bases, the J end lost 4 bases, and 19 bases lay between the germline ends. CDR3 nucleotides: TGTGCCAGCAGCCCCGCAGGAGGGGTTGAGGCAGATACGCAGTATTTT. Translating it yields CASSPAGGVEADTQYF.

This clone came up once. The CDR3 region has the DNA TGTGCCAGTAGTATAGTTCCGGGAATCATGAACACTGAAGCTTTCTTT. Its protein is CASSIVPGIMNTEAFF. The V gene is TRBV19, the J gene TRBJ1-1; D is unclear. The V gene lost 1 base and the J gene lost 0 bases, with 12 bases spanning the gap. The CDR3 consists of 16 residues. Germline CDR1 is LNHDA and CDR2 is SQIVND (reference sequence).

The chain couples TRBV5-4 to TRBJ2-1; 13 bases match TRBD2. V trimming: 1 base; J trimming: 8 bases; junction bases outside the gene matches: 9. The CDR3 covers 17 residues. Looked up from germline, CDR1 is SGHNT and CDR2 is YYREEE (reference sequence). The CDR3 bases are TGTGCCAGCAGCTTGTCTCAAGGACTAGCGGGAGAGTATGAGCAGTTCTTC. It yields the protein CASSLSQGLAGEYEQFF.

This chain links TRBV6-1 with TRBJ2-5; the D gene is possibly TRBD2 (6 bases). The CDR3 contains 13 residues. V gave up 3 bases and J gave up 2 bases, with 7 bases separating them. Germline V lookup: CDR1 MNHNS, CDR2 SASEGT. The CDR3, as DNA: TGTGCCAGCAGTGACCGGGGGCAAGAGACCCAGTACTTC. As protein: CASSDRGQETQYF.

The chain is built from TRBV12-3 or TRBV12-4 and TRBJ2-3, with 7 bases lining up with TRBD1. V shed 8 bases and J 9 bases; nucleotides not matched to a gene: 5. This CDR3 contains 11 residues. In nucleotides, the CDR3 is TGTGCCAGCGCTTCCAGGGGGACGCAGTATTTT. Its translation is CASASRGTQYF.

This chain links TRBV27 with TRBJ2-3; no clear D gene. This CDR3 has 15 amino acids. V was cut by 2 bases and J by 1 base, with 10 bases left in between. Germline CDR1 MNHEY, CDR2 SMNVEV (reference sequence). The CDR3 nucleotides are TGTGCCAGCAGTTTAGGCACAATTGGCACAGATACGCAGTATTTT. This encodes CASSLGTIGTDTQYF.

This chain connects TRBV29-1 to TRBJ2-5; 8 bases are a match to TRBD1. With V trimmed by 7 bases and J by 5 bases, 12 bases remained unmatched. Germline lookup yields CDR1 SQVTM and CDR2 ANQGSEA. The CDR3 extends over 14 amino acids. CDR3 loop: CSAGRAGGRETQYF. CDR3 DNA: TGCAGCGCCGGCCGGGCAGGGGGCCGTGAGACCCAGTACTTC.